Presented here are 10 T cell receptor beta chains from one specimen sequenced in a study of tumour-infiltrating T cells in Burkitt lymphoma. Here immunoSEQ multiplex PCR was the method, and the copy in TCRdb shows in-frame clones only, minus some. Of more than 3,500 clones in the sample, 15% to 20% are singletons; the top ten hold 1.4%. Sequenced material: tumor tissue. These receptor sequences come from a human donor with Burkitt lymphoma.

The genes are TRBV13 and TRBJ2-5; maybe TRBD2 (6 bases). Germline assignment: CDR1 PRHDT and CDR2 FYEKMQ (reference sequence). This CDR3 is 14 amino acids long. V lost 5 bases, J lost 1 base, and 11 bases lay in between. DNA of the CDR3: TGTGCCAGCAGCCTTGAGGGACTCCAAGAGACCCAGTACTTC. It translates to CASSLEGLQETQYF.

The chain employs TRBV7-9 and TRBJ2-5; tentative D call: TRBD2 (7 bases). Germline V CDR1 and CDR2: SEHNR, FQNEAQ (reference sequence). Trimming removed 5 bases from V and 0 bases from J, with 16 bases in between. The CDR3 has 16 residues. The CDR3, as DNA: TGTGCCAGCAGCCGGGGGGCGGGACGCAACCAAGAGACCCAGTACTTC. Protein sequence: CASSRGAGRNQETQYF.

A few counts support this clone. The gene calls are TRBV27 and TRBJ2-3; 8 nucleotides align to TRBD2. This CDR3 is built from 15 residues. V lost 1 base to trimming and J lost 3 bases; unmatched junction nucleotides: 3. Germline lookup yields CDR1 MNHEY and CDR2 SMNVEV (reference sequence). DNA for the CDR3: TGTGCCAGCAGTTTATTAGGCGGGAGGACAGATACGCAGTATTTT. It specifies CASSLLGGRTDTQYF.

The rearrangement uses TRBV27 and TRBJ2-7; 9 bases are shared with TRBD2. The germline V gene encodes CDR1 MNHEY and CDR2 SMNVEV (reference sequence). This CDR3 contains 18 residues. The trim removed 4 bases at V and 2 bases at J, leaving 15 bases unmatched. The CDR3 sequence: CASSSSLPLAGAPYEQYF. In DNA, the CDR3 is TGTGCCAGCAGTTCTTCCCTCCCTTTAGCGGGGGCTCCCTACGAGCAGTACTTC.

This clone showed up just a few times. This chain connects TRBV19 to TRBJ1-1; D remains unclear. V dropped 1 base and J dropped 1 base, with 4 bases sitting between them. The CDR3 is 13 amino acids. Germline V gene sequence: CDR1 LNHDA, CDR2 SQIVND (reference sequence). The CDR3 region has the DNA TGTGCCAGTAGTATAGGGCCGAACACTGAAGCTTTCTTT. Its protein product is CASSIGPNTEAFF.

CDR3 sequence: CAISPGQGGEAFF. The CDR3 bases are TGTGCCATCAGTCCAGGACAGGGAGGCGAAGCTTTCTTT. V is TRBV10-3 and J is TRBJ1-1; 8 bases are shared with TRBD1. This CDR3 is built from 13 residues. Germline V gene lookup returns CDR1 ENHRY and CDR2 SYGVKD. After removal of 5 bases from V and 8 bases from J, the junction contained 7 bases not matched to a gene.

The CDR3 coding sequence is TGTGCCAGCAGTGACAGTTGGAGCACAGATACGCAGTATTTT. Encoded protein: CASSDSWSTDTQYF. This chain uses TRBV6-5 with TRBJ2-3; a possible D gene is TRBD1 (5 bases). CDR1 and CDR2 from the germline V gene are MNHEY and SVGAGI. This CDR3 has 14 residues. V gave up 5 bases and J gave up 0 bases, with 9 bases separating them.

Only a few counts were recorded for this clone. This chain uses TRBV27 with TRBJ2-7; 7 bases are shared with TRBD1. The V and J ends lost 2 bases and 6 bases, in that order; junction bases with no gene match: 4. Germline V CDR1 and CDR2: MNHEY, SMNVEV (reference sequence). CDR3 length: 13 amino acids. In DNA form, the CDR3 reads TGTGCCAGCAGTTTAGGACAGGCGTTCGAGCAGTACTTC. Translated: CASSLGQAFEQYF.

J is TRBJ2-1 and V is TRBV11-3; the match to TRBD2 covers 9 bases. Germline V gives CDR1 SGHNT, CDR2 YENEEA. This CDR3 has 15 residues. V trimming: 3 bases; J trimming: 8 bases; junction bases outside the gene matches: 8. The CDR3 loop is CASSFGTSKADEQFF. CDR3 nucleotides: TGTGCCAGCAGCTTCGGGACTAGCAAGGCCGATGAGCAGTTCTTC.

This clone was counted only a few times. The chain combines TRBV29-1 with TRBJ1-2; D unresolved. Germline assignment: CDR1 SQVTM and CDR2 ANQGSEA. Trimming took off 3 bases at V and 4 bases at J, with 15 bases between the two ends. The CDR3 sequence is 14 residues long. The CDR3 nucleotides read TGCAGCGTTGACGATATAAGCCTGGGCTATGGCTACACCTTC. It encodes CSVDDISLGYGYTF. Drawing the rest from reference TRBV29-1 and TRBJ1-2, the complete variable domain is SAVISQKPSRDICQRGTSLTIQCQVDSQVTMMFWYRQQPGQSLTLIATANQGSEATYESGFVIDKFPISRPNLTFSTLTVSNMSPEDSSIYLCSVDDISLGYGYTFGSGTRLTVV.